The clone carrying this T cell receptor (beta chain) was seen a few times. As yet, its antigen is unknown. Time point noted: pre-sensitization, week 0. Noted treatment: therapeutic diphenylcyclopropenone sensitization with weekly scalp DPC. Blood draws preceded each patch test application. Total RNA was isolated from unfractionated whole blood. TCRdb itself ran the RACE reads through MiXCR, one entry per CDR3 protein. There are roughly 250,000 distinct CDR3 sequences in the sample; about 9% occur only once, and roughly 2.5% lies in the top ten. These data belong to a study of human T cells and chemical hapten exposure. As for the study in general: Mainly, slight library volume differences in the pool made TCR yields vary.

Study conclusions and caveats: Having alopecia, donors may respond immunologically unlike healthy people.

This CDR3 has 15 amino acids. CDR1 and CDR2 (germline): DFQATT, SNEGSKA (reference sequence). Trimming removed 5 bases from V and 2 bases from J, with 16 bases in between. The V gene is TRBV20-1, the J gene TRBJ2-1; D is perhaps TRBD2 (5 bases). The source was whole blood, collected in connection with sensitization to the hapten diphenylcyclopropenone (DPC). The TCR originated in a woman between 40 and 50 years old with alopecia areata. Some clones in this sample may be carry-over from other donors' samples. The CDR3, as DNA: TGCAGTGCTCGCGTGAGAGGGAGAGCCTACAATGAGCAGTTCTTC. It encodes CSARVRGRAYNEQFF.